Listed below are T cell receptor beta chains from one sample, sequenced in a study of blood T cell repertoires in COVID-19. Clones were sequenced by immunoSEQ multiplex PCR, and TCRdb holds only the in-frame ones, with some missing. The sample carries about 260,000 clones, roughly 80% recorded once. What was sequenced was peripheral blood. The receptors come from a man in his 60s with acute or convalescent COVID-19. Both conserved end residues are part of each CDR3. Fields, in order: J gene, CDR3 length, D gene, V gene, clone size, CDR3 DNA, CDR3 protein. D genes are given only for firm matches. The size of a clone is reported for some rows only, either as once, few or many, or as a class for expanded clones.

J gene: TRBJ2-7; CDR3 length: 14; D gene: TRBD1; V gene: TRBV7-2; clone size: .; CDR3 DNA: TGTGCCAGCAGTCCGGGACAGGGATTCTACGAGCAGTACTTC; CDR3 protein: CASSPGQGFYEQYF
J gene: TRBJ2-2; CDR3 length: 15; D gene: TRBD1; V gene: TRBV28; clone size: few; CDR3 DNA: TGTGCCAGCAGAACCGACAGGGCCTACACCGGGGAGCTGTTTTTT; CDR3 protein: CASRTDRAYTGELFF
J gene: TRBJ2-6; CDR3 length: 13; D gene: .; V gene: TRBV27; clone size: .; CDR3 DNA: TGTGCCAGCACAGGCTCTGGGGCCAACGTCCTGACTTTC; CDR3 protein: CASTGSGANVLTF
J gene: TRBJ1-2; CDR3 length: 13; D gene: .; V gene: TRBV5-1; clone size: .; CDR3 DNA: TGCGCCAGCAGCTTGGGAGGCCCCTATGGCTACACCTTC; CDR3 protein: CASSLGGPYGYTF
J gene: TRBJ2-7; CDR3 length: 14; D gene: TRBD2; V gene: TRBV18; clone size: .; CDR3 DNA: TGTGCCAGCTCACCGGACACTAGCGGTTACGAGCAGTACTTC; CDR3 protein: CASSPDTSGYEQYF
J gene: TRBJ2-5; CDR3 length: 13; D gene: TRBD1; V gene: TRBV29-1; clone size: .; CDR3 DNA: TGCAGCGTGACAGGGGGCGTGGGGGAGACCCAGTACTTC; CDR3 protein: CSVTGGVGETQYF
J gene: TRBJ2-2; CDR3 length: 15; D gene: TRBD1; V gene: TRBV5-1; clone size: .; CDR3 DNA: TGCGCCAGCAGCTTCGCGACAGGGGTCACCGGGGAGCTGTTTTTT; CDR3 protein: CASSFATGVTGELFF
J gene: TRBJ2-1; CDR3 length: 13; D gene: .; V gene: TRBV12-3/TRBV12-4; clone size: .; CDR3 DNA: TGTGCCAGCAGCCTACCTTCCTACAATGAGCAGTTCTTC; CDR3 protein: CASSLPSYNEQFF
J gene: TRBJ2-5; CDR3 length: 15; D gene: TRBD1; V gene: TRBV29-1; clone size: .; CDR3 DNA: TGCAGCGTTGCCGGGACAGGGGGCCTGGGGGAGACCCAGTACTTC; CDR3 protein: CSVAGTGGLGETQYF
J gene: TRBJ1-4; CDR3 length: 17; D gene: .; V gene: TRBV28; clone size: .; CDR3 DNA: TGTGCCAGCAGTTTCCGGGGAGGGGGTCGGACTAATGAAAAACTGTTTTTT; CDR3 protein: CASSFRGGGRTNEKLFF
J gene: TRBJ1-4; CDR3 length: 13; D gene: TRBD1; V gene: TRBV7-9; clone size: .; CDR3 DNA: TGTGCCAGCAGCAGGGGGCACAGAGAAAAACTGTTTTTT; CDR3 protein: CASSRGHREKLFF
J gene: TRBJ1-3; CDR3 length: 13; D gene: .; V gene: TRBV4-1; clone size: .; CDR3 DNA: TGCGCCAGCAGCCCAGGGCCCGGAAACACCATATATTTT; CDR3 protein: CASSPGPGNTIYF
J gene: TRBJ2-7; CDR3 length: 15; D gene: TRBD2; V gene: TRBV7-9; clone size: few; CDR3 DNA: TGTGCCAGCAGCGCCAGGACTAGCGGGATCTACGAGCAGTACTTC; CDR3 protein: CASSARTSGIYEQYF
J gene: TRBJ2-1; CDR3 length: 18; D gene: TRBD2; V gene: TRBV7-2; clone size: once; CDR3 DNA: TGTGCCAGCAGCTTAGATCCAGCGGGGGGTGCGTTCTACAATGAGCAGTTCTTC; CDR3 protein: CASSLDPAGGAFYNEQFF
J gene: TRBJ1-1; CDR3 length: 13; D gene: .; V gene: TRBV7-6; clone size: .; CDR3 DNA: TGTGCCAGCAGCTCAAAGTCGAGAGGTGAAGCTTTCTTT; CDR3 protein: CASSSKSRGEAFF
J gene: TRBJ2-1; CDR3 length: 14; D gene: .; V gene: TRBV10-3; clone size: once; CDR3 DNA: TGTGCCACCATGGACTCTTCTGGTGAGGATGAGCAGTTCTTC; CDR3 protein: CATMDSSGEDEQFF
J gene: TRBJ1-1; CDR3 length: 15; D gene: TRBD1; V gene: TRBV6-2/TRBV6-3; clone size: .; CDR3 DNA: TGTGCCAGCAGTTACGGGCAGGGGGGAAGCACTGAAGCTTTCTTT; CDR3 protein: CASSYGQGGSTEAFF
J gene: TRBJ2-2; CDR3 length: 14; D gene: .; V gene: TRBV12-5; clone size: .; CDR3 DNA: TGTGCTAGTGGTTTGGGGCCAACCACCGGGGAGCTGTTTTTT; CDR3 protein: CASGLGPTTGELFF
J gene: TRBJ2-2; CDR3 length: 14; D gene: TRBD2; V gene: TRBV3-1/TRBV3-2; clone size: .; CDR3 DNA: TGTGCCAGTATAGCGGGAGCGAACACCGGGGAGCTGTTTTTT; CDR3 protein: CASIAGANTGELFF
J gene: TRBJ1-6; CDR3 length: 15; D gene: .; V gene: TRBV19; clone size: .; CDR3 DNA: TGTGCCAGTAGATCAGGAGACAGTTGGAATTCACCCCTCCACTTT; CDR3 protein: CASRSGDSWNSPLHF
J gene: TRBJ1-5; CDR3 length: 19; D gene: TRBD1; V gene: TRBV14; clone size: .; CDR3 DNA: TGTGCCAGCAGCCCTTGGGTGCGGACAGGGGGGGATAGCAATCAGCCCCAGCATTTT; CDR3 protein: CASSPWVRTGGDSNQPQHF
J gene: TRBJ1-2; CDR3 length: 14; D gene: TRBD1; V gene: TRBV6-5; clone size: .; CDR3 DNA: TGTGCCAGCAGTTGGGGACAGGCTAACTATGGCTACACCTTC; CDR3 protein: CASSWGQANYGYTF
J gene: TRBJ2-1; CDR3 length: 16; D gene: .; V gene: TRBV9; clone size: .; CDR3 DNA: TGTGCCAGCAGCCCCTATCGGCTAGCAACCTACAATGAGCAGTTCTTC; CDR3 protein: CASSPYRLATYNEQFF
J gene: TRBJ2-2; CDR3 length: 15; D gene: .; V gene: TRBV24-1; clone size: few; CDR3 DNA: TGTGCCACCAGTGACCTTACCCCACAGGGCGGGGAGCTGTTTTTT; CDR3 protein: CATSDLTPQGGELFF
J gene: TRBJ2-4; CDR3 length: 16; D gene: TRBD1; V gene: TRBV28; clone size: .; CDR3 DNA: TGTGCCAGCAGTTGGCAGAACGGACAGGGAAAAAACATTCAGTACTTC; CDR3 protein: CASSWQNGQGKNIQYF
J gene: TRBJ2-1; CDR3 length: 15; D gene: .; V gene: TRBV18; clone size: once; CDR3 DNA: TGTGCCAGCTCACCACTGGCGGGAATTGAGGGTGAGCAGTTCTTC; CDR3 protein: CASSPLAGIEGEQFF
J gene: TRBJ1-3; CDR3 length: 18; D gene: TRBD1; V gene: TRBV28; clone size: once; CDR3 DNA: TGTGCCAGCAGTTTATCCTACGCCCAGGGGGCTCCTGGAAACACCATATATTTT; CDR3 protein: CASSLSYAQGAPGNTIYF
J gene: TRBJ2-3; CDR3 length: 19; D gene: TRBD2; V gene: TRBV11-2; clone size: .; CDR3 DNA: TGTGCCAGCAGCTCGGGAGGGTTGGGTTTCGGGTTGGGGAGAGATACGCAGTATTTT; CDR3 protein: CASSSGGLGFGLGRDTQYF
J gene: TRBJ1-2; CDR3 length: 12; D gene: .; V gene: TRBV29-1; clone size: once; CDR3 DNA: TGCAGCGTTGAATCGAGCCACTATGGCTACACCTTC; CDR3 protein: CSVESSHYGYTF
J gene: TRBJ2-7; CDR3 length: 16; D gene: TRBD1; V gene: TRBV28; clone size: .; CDR3 DNA: TGTGCCAGCAGAAAGACCGGGACAGGGCCCGTTTACGAGCAGTACTTC; CDR3 protein: CASRKTGTGPVYEQYF
J gene: TRBJ1-4; CDR3 length: 14; D gene: .; V gene: TRBV3-1/TRBV3-2; clone size: .; CDR3 DNA: TGTGCCAGCAGCCACAGGTGGCTCAATGAAAAACTGTTTTTT; CDR3 protein: CASSHRWLNEKLFF
J gene: TRBJ2-7; CDR3 length: 16; D gene: TRBD1; V gene: TRBV20-1; clone size: .; CDR3 DNA: TGCAGTGCTAGTGGGAATCCTACGGACAGGCACTACGAGCAGTACTTC; CDR3 protein: CSASGNPTDRHYEQYF
J gene: TRBJ1-2; CDR3 length: 16; D gene: .; V gene: TRBV6-6; clone size: .; CDR3 DNA: TGTGCCAGCAGTTACTCTGCGGGGGCCCTGAACTATGGCTACACCTTC; CDR3 protein: CASSYSAGALNYGYTF
J gene: TRBJ1-2; CDR3 length: 15; D gene: TRBD1; V gene: TRBV10-3; clone size: .; CDR3 DNA: TGTGCCATCAGTGAGGGACAGGGAGCTAACTATGGCTACACCTTC; CDR3 protein: CAISEGQGANYGYTF
J gene: TRBJ2-7; CDR3 length: 15; D gene: TRBD2; V gene: TRBV5-5; clone size: .; CDR3 DNA: TGTGCCAGCAGCTTGGGACCGACTAGCGGCTACGAGCAGTACTTC; CDR3 protein: CASSLGPTSGYEQYF
J gene: TRBJ2-5; CDR3 length: 18; D gene: TRBD2; V gene: TRBV5-8; clone size: .; CDR3 DNA: TGTGCCAGCAGCTCGCCCTTGTTGCGGGGGGCAATTCAAGAGACCCAGTACTTC; CDR3 protein: CASSSPLLRGAIQETQYF
J gene: TRBJ2-7; CDR3 length: 16; D gene: TRBD2; V gene: TRBV6-6; clone size: .; CDR3 DNA: TGTGGGGCGGCCAGGGGGCAGCTAGCGGGAGTCAGAGAGCAGTACTTC; CDR3 protein: CGAARGQLAGVREQYF
J gene: TRBJ2-7; CDR3 length: 15; D gene: .; V gene: TRBV5-6; clone size: .; CDR3 DNA: TGTGCCAGCAGCTCCCGACAGAGGCCATCCTACGAGCAGTACTTC; CDR3 protein: CASSSRQRPSYEQYF
J gene: TRBJ1-2; CDR3 length: 15; D gene: .; V gene: TRBV4-1; clone size: .; CDR3 DNA: TGCGCCAGCAGCGTATTTTACAGGGCGGCCTATGGCTACACCTTC; CDR3 protein: CASSVFYRAAYGYTF
J gene: TRBJ2-1; CDR3 length: 14; D gene: .; V gene: TRBV9; clone size: .; CDR3 DNA: TGTGCCAGCAGGAGAGGGGGAGGGGCCAATGAGCAGTTCTTC; CDR3 protein: CASRRGGGANEQFF